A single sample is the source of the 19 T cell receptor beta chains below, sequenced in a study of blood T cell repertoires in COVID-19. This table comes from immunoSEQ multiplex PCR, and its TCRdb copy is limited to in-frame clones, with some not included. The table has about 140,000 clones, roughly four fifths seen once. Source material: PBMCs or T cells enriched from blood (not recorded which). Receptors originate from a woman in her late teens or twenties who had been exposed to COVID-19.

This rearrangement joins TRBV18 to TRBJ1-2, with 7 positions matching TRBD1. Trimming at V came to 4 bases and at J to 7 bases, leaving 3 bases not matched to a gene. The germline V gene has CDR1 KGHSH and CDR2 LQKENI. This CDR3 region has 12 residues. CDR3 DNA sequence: TGTGCCAGCTCACACGGGACAGCTGGCTACACCTTC. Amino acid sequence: CASSHGTAGYTF.

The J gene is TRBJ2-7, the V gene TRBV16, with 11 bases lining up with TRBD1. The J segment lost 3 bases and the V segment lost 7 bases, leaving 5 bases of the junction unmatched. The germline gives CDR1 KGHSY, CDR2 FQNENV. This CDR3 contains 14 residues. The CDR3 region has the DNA TGTGCCAGCAAAGACGGGACAGGGGGCTACGAGCAGTACTTC. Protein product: CASKDGTGGYEQYF. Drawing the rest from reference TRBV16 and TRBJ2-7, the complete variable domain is GEEVAQTPKHLVRGEGQKAKLYCAPIKGHSYVFWYQQVLKNEFKFLISFQNENVFDETGMPKERFSAKCLPNSPCSLEIQATKLEDSAVYFCASKDGTGGYEQYFGPGTRLTVT.

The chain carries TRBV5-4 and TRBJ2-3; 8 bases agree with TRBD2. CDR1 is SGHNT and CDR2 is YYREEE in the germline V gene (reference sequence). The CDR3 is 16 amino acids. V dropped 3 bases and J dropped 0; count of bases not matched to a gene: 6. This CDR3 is CASSSGGMSSTDTQYF. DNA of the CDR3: TGTGCCAGCAGCTCGGGAGGGATGAGTAGCACAGATACGCAGTATTTT.

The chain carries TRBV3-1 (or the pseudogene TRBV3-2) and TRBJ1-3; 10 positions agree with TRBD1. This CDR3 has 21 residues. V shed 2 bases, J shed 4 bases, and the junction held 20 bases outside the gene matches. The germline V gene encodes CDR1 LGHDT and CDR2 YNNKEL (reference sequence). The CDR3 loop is CASSQNHDRGPLRREGNTIYF. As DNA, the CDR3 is TGTGCCAGCAGCCAAAATCATGACAGGGGGCCTCTCCGGAGAGAAGGAAACACCATATATTTT.

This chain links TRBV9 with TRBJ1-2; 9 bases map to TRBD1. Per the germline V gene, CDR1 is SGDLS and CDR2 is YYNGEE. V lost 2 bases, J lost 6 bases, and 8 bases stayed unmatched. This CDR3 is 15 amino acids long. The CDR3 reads CASSVVPGQGNGYTF. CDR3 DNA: TGTGCCAGCAGCGTTGTCCCGGGACAGGGTAATGGCTACACCTTC. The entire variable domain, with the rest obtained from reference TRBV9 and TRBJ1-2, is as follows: DSGVTQTPKHLITATGQRVTLRCSPRSGDLSVYWYQQSLDQGLQFLIQYYNGEERAKGNILERFSAQQFPDLHSELNLSSLELGDSALYFCASSVVPGQGNGYTFGSGTRLTVV.

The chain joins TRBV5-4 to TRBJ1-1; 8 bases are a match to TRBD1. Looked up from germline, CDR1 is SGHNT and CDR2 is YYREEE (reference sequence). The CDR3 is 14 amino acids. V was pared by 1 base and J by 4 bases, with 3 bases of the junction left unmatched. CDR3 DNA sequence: TGTGCCAGCAGCTTGAGGGACAGGAGCACTGAAGCTTTCTTT. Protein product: CASSLRDRSTEAFF.

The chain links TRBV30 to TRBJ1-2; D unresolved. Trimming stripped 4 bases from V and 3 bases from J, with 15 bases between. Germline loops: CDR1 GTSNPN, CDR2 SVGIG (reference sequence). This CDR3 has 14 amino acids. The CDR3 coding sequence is TGTGCCTGGACCCCCAGCCCCGCGGACTATGGCTACACCTTC. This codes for CAWTPSPADYGYTF.

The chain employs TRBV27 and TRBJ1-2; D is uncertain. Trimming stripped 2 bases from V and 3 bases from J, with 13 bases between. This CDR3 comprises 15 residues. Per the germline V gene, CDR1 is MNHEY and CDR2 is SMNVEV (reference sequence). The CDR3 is CASSLTPTGDYGYTF. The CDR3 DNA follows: TGTGCCAGCAGTTTAACGCCCACGGGTGACTATGGCTACACCTTC.

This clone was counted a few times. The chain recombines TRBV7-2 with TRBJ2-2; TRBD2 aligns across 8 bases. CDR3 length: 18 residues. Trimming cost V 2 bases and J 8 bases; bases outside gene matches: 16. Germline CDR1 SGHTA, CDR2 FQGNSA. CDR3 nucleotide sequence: TGTGCCAGCAGCTTAACCGAGAGGACTAGCACCAGGAAGGGGGAGCTGTTTTTT. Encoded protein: CASSLTERTSTRKGELFF.

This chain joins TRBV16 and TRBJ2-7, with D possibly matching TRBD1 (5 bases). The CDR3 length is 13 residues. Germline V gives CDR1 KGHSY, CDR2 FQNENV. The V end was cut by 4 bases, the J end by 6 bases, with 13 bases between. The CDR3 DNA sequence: TGTGCCAGCAGCCCCTCCCCAGGGCTCGAGCAGTACTTC. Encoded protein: CASSPSPGLEQYF.

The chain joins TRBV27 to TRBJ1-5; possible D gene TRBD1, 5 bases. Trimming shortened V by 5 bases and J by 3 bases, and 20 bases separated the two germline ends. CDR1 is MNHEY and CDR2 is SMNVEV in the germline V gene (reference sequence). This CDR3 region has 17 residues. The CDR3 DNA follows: TGTGCCAGCAGTACAAAGATGGGGCCTTACTCCAATCAGCCCCAGCATTTT. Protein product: CASSTKMGPYSNQPQHF.

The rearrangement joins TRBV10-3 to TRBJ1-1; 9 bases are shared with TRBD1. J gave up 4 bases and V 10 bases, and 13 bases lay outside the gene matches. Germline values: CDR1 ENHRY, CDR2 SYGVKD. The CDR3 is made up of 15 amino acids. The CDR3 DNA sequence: TGTGCCAGCCATACAGGGGGCTTGTTAGGCACTGAAGCTTTCTTT. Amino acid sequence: CASHTGGLLGTEAFF.

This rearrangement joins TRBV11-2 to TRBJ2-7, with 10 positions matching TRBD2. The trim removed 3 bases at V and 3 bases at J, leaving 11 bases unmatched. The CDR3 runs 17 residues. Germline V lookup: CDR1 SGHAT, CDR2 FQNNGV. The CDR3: CASSFLAGGGGRYEQYF. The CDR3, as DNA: TGTGCCAGCAGCTTCTTAGCGGGAGGCGGGGGCCGCTACGAGCAGTACTTC.

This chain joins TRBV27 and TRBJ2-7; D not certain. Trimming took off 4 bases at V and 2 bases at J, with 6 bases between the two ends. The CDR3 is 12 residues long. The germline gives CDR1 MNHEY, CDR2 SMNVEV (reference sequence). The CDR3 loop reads CASSSSPYEQYF. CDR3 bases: TGTGCCAGCAGTTCCTCCCCCTACGAGCAGTACTTC.

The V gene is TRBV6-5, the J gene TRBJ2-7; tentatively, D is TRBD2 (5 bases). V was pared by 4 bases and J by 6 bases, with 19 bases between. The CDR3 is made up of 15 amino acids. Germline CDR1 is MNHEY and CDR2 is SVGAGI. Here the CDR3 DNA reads TGTGCCAGCAGTTTCTATCCTGCGGAGGCTGGCGAGCAGTACTTC. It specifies CASSFYPAEAGEQYF.

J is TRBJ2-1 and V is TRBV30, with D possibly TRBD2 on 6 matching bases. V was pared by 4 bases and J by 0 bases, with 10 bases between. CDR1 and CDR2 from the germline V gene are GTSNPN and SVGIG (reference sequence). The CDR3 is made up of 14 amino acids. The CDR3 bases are TGTGCCTGGAATTTCGGGAGCTCCTACAATGAGCAGTTCTTC. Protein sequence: CAWNFGSSYNEQFF.

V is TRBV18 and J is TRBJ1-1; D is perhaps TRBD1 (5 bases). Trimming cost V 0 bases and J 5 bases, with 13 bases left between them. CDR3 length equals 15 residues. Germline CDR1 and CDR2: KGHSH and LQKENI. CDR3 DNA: TGTGCCAGCTCACCACCAAAAAGCAGGGTTACTGAAGCTTTCTTT. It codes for CASSPPKSRVTEAFF. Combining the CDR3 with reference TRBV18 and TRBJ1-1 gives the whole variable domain NAGVMQNPRHLVRRRGQEARLRCSPMKGHSHVYWYRQLPEEGLKFMVYLQKENIIDESGMPKERFSAEFPKEGPSILRIQQVVRGDSAAYFCASSPPKSRVTEAFFGQGTRLTVV.

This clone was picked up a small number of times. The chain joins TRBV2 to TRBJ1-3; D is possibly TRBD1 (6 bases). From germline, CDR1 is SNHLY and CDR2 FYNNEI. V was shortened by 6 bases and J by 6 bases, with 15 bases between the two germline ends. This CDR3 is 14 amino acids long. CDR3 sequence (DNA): TGTGCCAGCAGACCCGGTGGGGGCCAAAACACCATATATTTT. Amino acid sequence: CASRPGGGQNTIYF.

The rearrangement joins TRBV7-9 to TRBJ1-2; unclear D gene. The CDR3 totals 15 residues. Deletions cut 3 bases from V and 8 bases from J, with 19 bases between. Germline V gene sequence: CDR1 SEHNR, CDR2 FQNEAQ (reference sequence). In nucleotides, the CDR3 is TGTGCCAGCAGCTTCGGCAGTATCCACCTGGGCGGCTACACCTTC. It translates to CASSFGSIHLGGYTF.